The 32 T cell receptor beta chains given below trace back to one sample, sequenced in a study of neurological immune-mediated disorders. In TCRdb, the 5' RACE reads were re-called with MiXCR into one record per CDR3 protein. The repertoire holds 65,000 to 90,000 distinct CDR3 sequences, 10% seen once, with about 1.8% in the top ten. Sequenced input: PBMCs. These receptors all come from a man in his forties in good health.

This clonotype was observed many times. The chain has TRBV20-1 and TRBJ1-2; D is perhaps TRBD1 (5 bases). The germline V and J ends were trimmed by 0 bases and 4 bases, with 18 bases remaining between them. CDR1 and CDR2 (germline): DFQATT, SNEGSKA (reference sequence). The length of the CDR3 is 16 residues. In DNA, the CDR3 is TGCAGTGCTAGAGATCGATTGGGGCAGCTAATCTATGGCTACACCTTC. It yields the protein CSARDRLGQLIYGYTF.

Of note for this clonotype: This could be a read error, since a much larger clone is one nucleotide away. In DNA, the CDR3 is TGTGTCAGCAGCCCGACCACCCTGCTTACAGAGCAGTTCTTC. It yields the protein CVSSPTTLLTEQFF. The chain uses TRBV5-6 and TRBJ2-1, with D uncertain. Germline CDR1 is SGHDT and CDR2 is YYEEEE. The CDR3 consists of 14 residues.

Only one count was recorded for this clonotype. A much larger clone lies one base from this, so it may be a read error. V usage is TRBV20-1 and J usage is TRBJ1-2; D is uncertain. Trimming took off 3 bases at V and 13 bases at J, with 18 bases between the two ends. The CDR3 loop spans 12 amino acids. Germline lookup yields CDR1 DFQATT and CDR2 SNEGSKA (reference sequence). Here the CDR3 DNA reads TGCAGTGCTAGTGACATGGGATCAATTGGCACCTTC. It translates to CSASDMGSIGTF.

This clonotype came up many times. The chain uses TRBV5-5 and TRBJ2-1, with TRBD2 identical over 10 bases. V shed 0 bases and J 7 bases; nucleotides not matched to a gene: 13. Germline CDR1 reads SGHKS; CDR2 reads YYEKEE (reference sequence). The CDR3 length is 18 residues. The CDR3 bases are TGTGCCAGCAGCTTGGGTGGTGGTAGCGGGAGGCCTGGGAATGAGCAGTTCTTC. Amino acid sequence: CASSLGGGSGRPGNEQFF.

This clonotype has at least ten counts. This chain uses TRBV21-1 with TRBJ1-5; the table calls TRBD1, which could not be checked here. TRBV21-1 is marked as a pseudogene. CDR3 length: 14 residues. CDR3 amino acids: CAIPGQGSNQPQHF. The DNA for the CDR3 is TGTGCCATCCCGGGACAGGGAAGCAATCAGCCCCAGCATTTT.

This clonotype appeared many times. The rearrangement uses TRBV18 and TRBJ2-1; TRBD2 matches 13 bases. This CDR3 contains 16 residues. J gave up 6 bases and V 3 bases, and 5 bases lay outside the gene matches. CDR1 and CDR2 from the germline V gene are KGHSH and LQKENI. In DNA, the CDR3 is TGTGCCAGCTCACCGCCGGGACTAGCGGGACCCAATGAGCAGTTCTTC. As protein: CASSPPGLAGPNEQFF.

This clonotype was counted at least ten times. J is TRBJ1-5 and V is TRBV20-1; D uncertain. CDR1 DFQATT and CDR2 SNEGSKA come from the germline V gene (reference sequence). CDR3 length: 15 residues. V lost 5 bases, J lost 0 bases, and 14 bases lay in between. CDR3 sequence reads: CSASPLRDSNQPQHF. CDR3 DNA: TGCAGTGCTTCCCCCCTTAGAGATAGCAATCAGCCCCAGCATTTT.

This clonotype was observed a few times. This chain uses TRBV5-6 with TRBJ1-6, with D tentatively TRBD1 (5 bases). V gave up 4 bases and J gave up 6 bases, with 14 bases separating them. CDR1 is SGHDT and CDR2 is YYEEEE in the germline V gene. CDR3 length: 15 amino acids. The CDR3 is CASSTSPGLNSPLHF. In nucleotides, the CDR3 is TGTGCCAGCAGCACGTCACCGGGACTTAATTCACCCCTCCACTTT.

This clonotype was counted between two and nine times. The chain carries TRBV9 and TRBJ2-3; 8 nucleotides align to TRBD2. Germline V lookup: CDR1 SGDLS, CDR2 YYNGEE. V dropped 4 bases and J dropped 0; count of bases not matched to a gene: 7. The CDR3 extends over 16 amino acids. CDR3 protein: CASSPGAGGSTDTQYF. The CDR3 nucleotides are TGTGCCAGCAGCCCTGGGGCGGGGGGTAGCACAGATACGCAGTATTTT.

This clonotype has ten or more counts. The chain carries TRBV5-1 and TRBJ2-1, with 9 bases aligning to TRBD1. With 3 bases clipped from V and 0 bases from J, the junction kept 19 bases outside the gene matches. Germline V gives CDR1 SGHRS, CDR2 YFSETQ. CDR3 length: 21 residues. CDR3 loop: CASSSDQSTGGLAGSYNEQFF. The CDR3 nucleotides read TGCGCCAGCAGCTCGGACCAGTCGACAGGGGGATTAGCGGGCTCCTACAATGAGCAGTTCTTC.

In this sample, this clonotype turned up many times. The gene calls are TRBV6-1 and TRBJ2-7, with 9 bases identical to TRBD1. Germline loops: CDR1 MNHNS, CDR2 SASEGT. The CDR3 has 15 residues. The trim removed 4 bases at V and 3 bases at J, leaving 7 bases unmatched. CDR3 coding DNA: TGTGCCAGCAGTGGGAGGGACAGGGTTCACTACGAGCAGTACTTC. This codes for CASSGRDRVHYEQYF.

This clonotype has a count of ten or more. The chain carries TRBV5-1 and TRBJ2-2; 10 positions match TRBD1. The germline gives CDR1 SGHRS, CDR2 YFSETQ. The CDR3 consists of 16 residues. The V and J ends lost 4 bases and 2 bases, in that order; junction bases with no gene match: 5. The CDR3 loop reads CASSTDRGHNTGELFF. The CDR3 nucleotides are TGCGCCAGCAGCACCGACAGGGGGCATAACACCGGGGAGCTGTTTTTT.

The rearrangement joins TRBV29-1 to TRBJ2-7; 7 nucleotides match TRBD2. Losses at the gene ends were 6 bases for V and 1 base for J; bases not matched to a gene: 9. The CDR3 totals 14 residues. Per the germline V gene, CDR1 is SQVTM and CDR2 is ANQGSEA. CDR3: CSVAGRATSYEQYF. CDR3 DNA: TGCAGCGTCGCAGGGAGGGCGACGTCCTACGAGCAGTACTTC.

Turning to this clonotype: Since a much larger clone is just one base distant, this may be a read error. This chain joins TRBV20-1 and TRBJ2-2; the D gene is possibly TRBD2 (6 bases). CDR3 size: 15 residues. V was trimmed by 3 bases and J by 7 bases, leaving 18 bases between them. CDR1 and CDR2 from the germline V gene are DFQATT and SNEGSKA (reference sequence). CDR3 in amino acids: CSASLGEVLIGELFF. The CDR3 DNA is TGCAGTGCTAGTCTGGGGGAGGTCCTTATCGGGGAGCTGTTTTTT.

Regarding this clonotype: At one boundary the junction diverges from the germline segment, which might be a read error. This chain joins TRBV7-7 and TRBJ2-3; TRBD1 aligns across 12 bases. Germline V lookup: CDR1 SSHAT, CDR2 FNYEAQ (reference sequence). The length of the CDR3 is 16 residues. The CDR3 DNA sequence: TGTGCTAGCAGCCCAAGCGGGACAGGGGGCGCAGATACGCAGTATTTT. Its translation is CASSPSGTGGADTQYF.

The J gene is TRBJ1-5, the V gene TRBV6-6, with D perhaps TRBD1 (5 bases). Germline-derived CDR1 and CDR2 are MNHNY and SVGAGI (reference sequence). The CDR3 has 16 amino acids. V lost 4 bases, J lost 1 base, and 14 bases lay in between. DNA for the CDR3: TGTGCCAGCAGTTCGGGGGTAGCTTGGAGCAATCAGCCCCAGCATTTT. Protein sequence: CASSSGVAWSNQPQHF.

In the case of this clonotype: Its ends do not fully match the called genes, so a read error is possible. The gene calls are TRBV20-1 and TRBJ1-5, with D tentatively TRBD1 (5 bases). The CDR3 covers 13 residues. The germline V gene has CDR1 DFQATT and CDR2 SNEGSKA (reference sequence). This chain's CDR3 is CSARPWGNQPQHF. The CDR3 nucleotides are TGCAGTGCTAGACCCTGGGGCAATCAACCCCAGCATTTT.

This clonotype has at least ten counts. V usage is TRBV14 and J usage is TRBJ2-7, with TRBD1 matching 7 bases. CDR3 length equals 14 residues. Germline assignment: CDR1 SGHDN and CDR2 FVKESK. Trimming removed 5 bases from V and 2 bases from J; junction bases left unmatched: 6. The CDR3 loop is CASSLRQGAYEQYF. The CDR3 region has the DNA TGTGCCAGCAGCTTGAGGCAGGGGGCCTACGAGCAGTACTTC.

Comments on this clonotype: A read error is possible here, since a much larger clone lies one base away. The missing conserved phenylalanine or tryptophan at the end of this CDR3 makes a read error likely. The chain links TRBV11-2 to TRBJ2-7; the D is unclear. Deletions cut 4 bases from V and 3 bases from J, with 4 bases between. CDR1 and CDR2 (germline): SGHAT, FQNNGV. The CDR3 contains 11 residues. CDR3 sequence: CASSSVYEQYL. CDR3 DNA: TGTGCCAGCAGCTCAGTCTACGAGCAGTACTTA.

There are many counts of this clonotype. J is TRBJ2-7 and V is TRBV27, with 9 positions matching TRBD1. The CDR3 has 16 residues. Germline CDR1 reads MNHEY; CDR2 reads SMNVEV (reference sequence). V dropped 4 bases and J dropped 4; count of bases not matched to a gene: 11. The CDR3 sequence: CASSSPAGQGNYEQYF. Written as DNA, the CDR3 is TGTGCCAGCAGTTCGCCCGCTGGACAGGGGAATTACGAGCAGTACTTC.

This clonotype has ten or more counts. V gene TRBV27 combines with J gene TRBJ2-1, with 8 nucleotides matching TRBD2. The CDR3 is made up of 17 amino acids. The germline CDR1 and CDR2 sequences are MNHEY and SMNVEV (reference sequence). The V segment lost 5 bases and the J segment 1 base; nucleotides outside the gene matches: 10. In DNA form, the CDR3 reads TGTGCCAGCAGTACCCCGATTAGCGGGGAATCCTACAATGAGCAGTTCTTC. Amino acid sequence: CASSTPISGESYNEQFF.

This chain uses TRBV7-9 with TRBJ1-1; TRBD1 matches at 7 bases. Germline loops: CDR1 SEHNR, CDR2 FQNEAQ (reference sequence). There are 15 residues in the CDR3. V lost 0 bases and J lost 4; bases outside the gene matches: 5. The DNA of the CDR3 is TGTGCCAGCAGCTTAGCCGGCAGGGGGGTCACTGAAGCTTTCTTT. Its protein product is CASSLAGRGVTEAFF.

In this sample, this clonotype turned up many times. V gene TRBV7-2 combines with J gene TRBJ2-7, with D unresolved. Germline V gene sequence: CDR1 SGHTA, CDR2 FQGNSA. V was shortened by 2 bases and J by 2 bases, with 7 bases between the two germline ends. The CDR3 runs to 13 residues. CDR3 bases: TGTGCCAGCAGCTTAAGTCTTCCCTACGAGCAGTACTTC. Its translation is CASSLSLPYEQYF.

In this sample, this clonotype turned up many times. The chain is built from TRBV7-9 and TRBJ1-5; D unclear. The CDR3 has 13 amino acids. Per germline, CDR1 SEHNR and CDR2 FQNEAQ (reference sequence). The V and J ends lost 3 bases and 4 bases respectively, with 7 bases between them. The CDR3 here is CASSLKGNQPQHF. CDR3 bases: TGTGCCAGCAGCTTGAAGGGAAATCAGCCCCAGCATTTT.

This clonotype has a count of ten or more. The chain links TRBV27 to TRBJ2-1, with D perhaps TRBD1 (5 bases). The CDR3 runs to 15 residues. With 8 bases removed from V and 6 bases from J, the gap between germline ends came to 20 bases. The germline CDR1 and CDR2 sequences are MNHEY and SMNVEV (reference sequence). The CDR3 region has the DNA TGTGCCAGCCACCGACTGGTTCAGGGCTTCAATGAGCAGTTCTTC. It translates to CASHRLVQGFNEQFF.

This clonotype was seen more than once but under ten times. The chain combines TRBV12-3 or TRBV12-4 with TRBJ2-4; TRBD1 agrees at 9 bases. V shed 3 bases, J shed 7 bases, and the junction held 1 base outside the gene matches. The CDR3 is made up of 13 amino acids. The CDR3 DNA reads TGTGCCAGCAGTTTCGGACAGGGGAACATTCAGTACTTC. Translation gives CASSFGQGNIQYF.

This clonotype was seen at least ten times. CDR3: CASSSTSPANTGELFF. The DNA of the CDR3 is TGTGCCAGCAGCTCGACTAGTCCCGCGAACACCGGGGAGCTGTTTTTT. The chain recombines TRBV7-7 with TRBJ2-2, with D possibly matching TRBD2 (6 bases). The CDR3 sequence is 16 residues long. The germline V gene encodes CDR1 SSHAT and CDR2 FNYEAQ (reference sequence). V was pared by 4 bases and J by 0 bases, with 12 bases between. The full variable domain, in which reference TRBV7-7 and TRBJ2-2 provide the parts outside the CDR3, is GAGVSQSPRYKVTKRGQDVTLRCDPISSHATLYWYQQALGQGPEFLTYFNYEAQPDKSGLPSDRFSAERPEGSISTLTIQRTEQRDSAMYRCASSSTSPANTGELFFGEGSRLTVL.

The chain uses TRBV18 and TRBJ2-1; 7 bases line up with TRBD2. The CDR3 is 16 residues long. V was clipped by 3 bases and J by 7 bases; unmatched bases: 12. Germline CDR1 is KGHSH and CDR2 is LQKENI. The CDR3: CASSPVGAGRTNEQFF. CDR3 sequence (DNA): TGTGCCAGCTCACCCGTGGGAGCGGGAAGGACAAATGAGCAGTTCTTC.

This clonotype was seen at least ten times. CDR3 sequence (DNA): TGTGCCAGCAGTTCCGACAGGGCGTACACCGGGGAGCTGTTTTTT. Translated: CASSSDRAYTGELFF. The chain links TRBV6-5 to TRBJ2-2; 7 nucleotides match TRBD1. Germline CDR1 MNHEY, CDR2 SVGAGI. J lost 3 bases, V lost 4 bases, and 5 bases had no gene match. This CDR3 spans 15 amino acids.

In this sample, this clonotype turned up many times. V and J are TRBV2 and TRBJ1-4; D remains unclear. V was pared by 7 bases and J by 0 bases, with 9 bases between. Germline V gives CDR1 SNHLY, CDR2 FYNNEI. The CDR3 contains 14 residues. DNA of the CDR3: TGTGCCAGCACCACCCCTGCAACTAATGAAAAACTGTTTTTT. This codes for CASTTPATNEKLFF.

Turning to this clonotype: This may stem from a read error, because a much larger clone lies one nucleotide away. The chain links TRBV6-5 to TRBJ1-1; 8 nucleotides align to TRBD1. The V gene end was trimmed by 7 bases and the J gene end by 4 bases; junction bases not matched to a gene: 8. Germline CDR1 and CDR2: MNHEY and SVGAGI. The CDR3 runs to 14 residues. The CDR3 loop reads CASNIFRGRTEAFF. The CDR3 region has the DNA TGTGCCAGCAACATTTTCAGGGGGCGCACTGAAGCTTTCTTT.

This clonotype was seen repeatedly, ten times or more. The CDR3 DNA reads TGTGCCAGCAGCCCCCAAGAGATCGGAACTCTCGATTTAGGGGAGACCCAGTACTTC. Residues: CASSPQEIGTLDLGETQYF. The chain combines TRBV14 with TRBJ2-5; D unclear. The CDR3 totals 19 residues. The V gene's germline CDR1 is SGHDN and CDR2 FVKESK. The V end was cut by 4 bases, the J end by 5 bases, with 29 bases between.